One sample yielded the 4 T cell receptor beta chains listed below, sequenced in a study of cytomegalovirus exposure and HLA in healthy donors. Libraries were prepared by immunoSEQ multiplex PCR; TCRdb keeps only in-frame clonotypes and omits some of them. In the table there are some 66,000 clones, about 97% of which are singletons. The material sequenced was PBMCs. All receptors derive from a woman aged 18-35 years in good health and CMV-seropositive.

The gene calls are TRBV19 and TRBJ2-1; D might be TRBD2 (6 bases). V shed 5 bases and J shed 5 bases, with 19 bases lying between them. Germline loops: CDR1 LNHDA, CDR2 SQIVND (reference sequence). This CDR3 is 16 amino acids long. For the CDR3, the DNA is TGTGCCAGTAGTCTATCCATTCTAAGCGGGCACAATGAGCAGTTCTTC. This gives the protein CASSLSILSGHNEQFF.

This clone is a singleton in its sample. V and J are TRBV14 and TRBJ1-2; a weak D match, TRBD1 (6 bases). The germline V and J ends were trimmed by 0 bases and 5 bases, with 19 bases remaining between them. Germline assignment: CDR1 SGHDN and CDR2 FVKESK. CDR3 size: 17 residues. In nucleotides, the CDR3 is TGTGCCAGCAGCCAAGAAGTATTGGGACACCCGGATTATGGCTACACCTTC. Translating gives CASSQEVLGHPDYGYTF.

The chain recombines TRBV6-4 with TRBJ2-2; possible D gene TRBD1, 5 bases. This CDR3 spans 16 amino acids. In germline, CDR1 is MRHNA, CDR2 SNTAGT. V was cut by 2 bases and J by 1 base, with 11 bases left in between. The CDR3 reads CASSDPSGMNTGELFF. DNA of the CDR3: TGTGCCAGCAGTGACCCGTCAGGGATGAACACCGGGGAGCTGTTTTTT.

There are a few counts of this clone. V and J are TRBV5-4 and TRBJ2-7; D perhaps matches TRBD2 (6 bases). Germline V gene data show CDR1 as SGHNT and CDR2 as YYREEE (reference sequence). The CDR3 is 15 residues long. V shed 4 bases and J shed 2 bases, with 16 bases lying between them. In DNA form, the CDR3 reads TGTGCCAGCAGCCCGCAGGTCGGGACTCCCTACGAGCAGTACTTC. Amino acids: CASSPQVGTPYEQYF.